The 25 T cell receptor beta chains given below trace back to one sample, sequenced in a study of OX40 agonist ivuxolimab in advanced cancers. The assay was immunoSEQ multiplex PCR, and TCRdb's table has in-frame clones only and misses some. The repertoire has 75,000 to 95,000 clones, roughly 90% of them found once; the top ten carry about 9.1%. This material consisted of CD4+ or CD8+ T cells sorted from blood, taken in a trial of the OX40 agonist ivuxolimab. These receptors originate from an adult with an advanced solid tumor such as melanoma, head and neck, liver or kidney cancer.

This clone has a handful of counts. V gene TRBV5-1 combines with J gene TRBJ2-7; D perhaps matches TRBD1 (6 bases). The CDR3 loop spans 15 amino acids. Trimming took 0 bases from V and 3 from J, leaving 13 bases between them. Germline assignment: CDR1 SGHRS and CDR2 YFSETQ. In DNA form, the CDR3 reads TGCGCCAGCAGCTTGGGGGCAGGGGATGGCTACGAGCAGTACTTC. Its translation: CASSLGAGDGYEQYF. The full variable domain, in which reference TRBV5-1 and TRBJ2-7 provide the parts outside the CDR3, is KAGVTQTPRYLIKTRGQQVTLSCSPISGHRSVSWYQQTPGQGLQFLFEYFSETQRNKGNFPGRFSGRQFSNSRSEMNVSTLELGDSALYLCASSLGAGDGYEQYFGPGTRLTVT.

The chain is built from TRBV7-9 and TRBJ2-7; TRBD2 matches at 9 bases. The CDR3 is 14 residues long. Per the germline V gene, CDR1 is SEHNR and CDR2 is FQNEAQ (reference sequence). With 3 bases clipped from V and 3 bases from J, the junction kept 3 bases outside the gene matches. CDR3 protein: CASSLETSGYEQYF. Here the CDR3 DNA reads TGTGCCAGCAGCTTGGAGACTAGCGGCTACGAGCAGTACTTC.

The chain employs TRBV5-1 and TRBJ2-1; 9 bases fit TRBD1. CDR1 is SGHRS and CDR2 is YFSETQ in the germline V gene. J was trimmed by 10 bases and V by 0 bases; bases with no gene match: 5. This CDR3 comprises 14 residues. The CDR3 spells CASSLGGQGREQFF. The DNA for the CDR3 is TGCGCCAGCAGCTTGGGGGGACAGGGAAGGGAGCAGTTCTTC.

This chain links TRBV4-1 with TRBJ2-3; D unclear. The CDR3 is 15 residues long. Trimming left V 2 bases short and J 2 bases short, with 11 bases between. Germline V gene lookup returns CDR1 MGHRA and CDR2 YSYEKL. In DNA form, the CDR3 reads TGCGCCAGCAGCCAAATCGGCTTGCTCACAGATACGCAGTATTTT. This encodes CASSQIGLLTDTQYF.

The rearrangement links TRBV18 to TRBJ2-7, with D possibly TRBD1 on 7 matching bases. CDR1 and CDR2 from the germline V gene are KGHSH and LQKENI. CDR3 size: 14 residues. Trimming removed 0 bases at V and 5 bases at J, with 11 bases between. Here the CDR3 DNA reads TGTGCCAGCTCACCACCGACAGGGAGGCACGAGCAGTACTTC. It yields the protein CASSPPTGRHEQYF. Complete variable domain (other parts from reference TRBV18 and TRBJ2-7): NAGVMQNPRHLVRRRGQEARLRCSPMKGHSHVYWYRQLPEEGLKFMVYLQKENIIDESGMPKERFSAEFPKEGPSILRIQQVVRGDSAAYFCASSPPTGRHEQYFGPGTRLTVT.

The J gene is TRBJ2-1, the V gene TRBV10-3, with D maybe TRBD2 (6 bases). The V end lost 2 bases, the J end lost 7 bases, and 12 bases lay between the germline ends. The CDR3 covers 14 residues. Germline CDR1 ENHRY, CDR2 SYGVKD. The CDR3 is CAISEPLARNEQFF. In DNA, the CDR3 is TGTGCCATCAGTGAGCCCCTAGCGCGGAATGAGCAGTTCTTC.

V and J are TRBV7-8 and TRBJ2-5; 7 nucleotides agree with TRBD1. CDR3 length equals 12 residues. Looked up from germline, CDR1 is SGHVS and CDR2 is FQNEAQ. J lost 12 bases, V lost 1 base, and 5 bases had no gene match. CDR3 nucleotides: TGTGCCAGCAGCTTAGGTTTAGGGGGCGAGTACTTC. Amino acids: CASSLGLGGEYF.

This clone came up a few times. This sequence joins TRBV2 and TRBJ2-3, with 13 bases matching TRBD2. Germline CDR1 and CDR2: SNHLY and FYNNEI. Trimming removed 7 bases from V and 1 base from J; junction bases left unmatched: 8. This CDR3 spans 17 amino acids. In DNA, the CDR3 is TGTGCCAGCAAAGGTCGACTAGCGGGAGGACGCACAGATACGCAGTATTTT. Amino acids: CASKGRLAGGRTDTQYF.

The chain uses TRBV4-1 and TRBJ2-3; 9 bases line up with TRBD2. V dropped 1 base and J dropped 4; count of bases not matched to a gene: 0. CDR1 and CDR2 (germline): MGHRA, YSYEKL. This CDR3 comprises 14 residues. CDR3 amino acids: CASSQGGGADTQYF. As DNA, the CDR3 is TGCGCCAGCAGCCAAGGCGGGGGGGCAGATACGCAGTATTTT.

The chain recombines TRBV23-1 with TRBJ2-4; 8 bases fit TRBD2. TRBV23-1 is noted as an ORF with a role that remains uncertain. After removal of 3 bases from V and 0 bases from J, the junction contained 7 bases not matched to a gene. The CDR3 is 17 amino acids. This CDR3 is CASSQLAGDLAKNIQYF. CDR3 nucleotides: TGCGCCAGCAGTCAGCTAGCGGGTGACTTAGCCAAAAACATTCAGTACTTC.

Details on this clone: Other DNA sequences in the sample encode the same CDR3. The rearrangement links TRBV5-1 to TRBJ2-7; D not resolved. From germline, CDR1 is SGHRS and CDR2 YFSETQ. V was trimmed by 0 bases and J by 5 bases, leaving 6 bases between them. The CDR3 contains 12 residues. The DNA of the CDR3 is TGCGCCAGCAGCTTGGCTGGGAACGAGCAGTACTTC. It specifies CASSLAGNEQYF. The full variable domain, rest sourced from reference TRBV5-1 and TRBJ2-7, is KAGVTQTPRYLIKTRGQQVTLSCSPISGHRSVSWYQQTPGQGLQFLFEYFSETQRNKGNFPGRFSGRQFSNSRSEMNVSTLELGDSALYLCASSLAGNEQYFGPGTRLTVT.

CDR3 amino acids: CASSLPLSTQYF. The CDR3 region has the DNA TGTGCCAGCAGTCTACCGCTCTCGACCCAGTACTTC. This chain connects TRBV2 to TRBJ2-5; D unclear. The CDR3 covers 12 residues. CDR1 SNHLY and CDR2 FYNNEI come from the germline V gene. V lost 5 bases to trimming and J lost 7 bases, with 11 bases between them.

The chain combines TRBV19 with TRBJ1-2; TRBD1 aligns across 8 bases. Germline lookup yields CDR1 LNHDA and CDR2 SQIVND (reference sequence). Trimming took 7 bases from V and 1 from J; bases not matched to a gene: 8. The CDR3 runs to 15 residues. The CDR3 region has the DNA TGTGCCAGTAAGGACAGGGTGTTAAGTAACTATGGCTACACCTTC. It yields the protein CASKDRVLSNYGYTF.

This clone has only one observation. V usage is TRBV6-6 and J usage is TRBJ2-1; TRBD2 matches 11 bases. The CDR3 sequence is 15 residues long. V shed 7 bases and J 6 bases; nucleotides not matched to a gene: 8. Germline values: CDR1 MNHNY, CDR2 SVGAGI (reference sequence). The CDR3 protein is CASKILAGGGNEQFF. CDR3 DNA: TGTGCCAGCAAGATTTTAGCGGGAGGGGGCAATGAGCAGTTCTTC.

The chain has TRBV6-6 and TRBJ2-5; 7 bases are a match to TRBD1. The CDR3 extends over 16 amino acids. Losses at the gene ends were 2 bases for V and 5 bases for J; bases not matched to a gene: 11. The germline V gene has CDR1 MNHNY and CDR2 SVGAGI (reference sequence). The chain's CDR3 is CASSYGGRGTSETQYF. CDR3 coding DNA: TGTGCCAGCAGTTACGGTGGCAGGGGGACATCGGAGACCCAGTACTTC.

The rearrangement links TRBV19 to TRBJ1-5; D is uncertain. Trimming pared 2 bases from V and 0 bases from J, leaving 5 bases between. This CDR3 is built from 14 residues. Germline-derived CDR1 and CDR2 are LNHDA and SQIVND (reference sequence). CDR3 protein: CASSIYDSNQPQHF. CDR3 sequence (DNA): TGTGCCAGTAGTATATACGATAGCAATCAGCCCCAGCATTTT. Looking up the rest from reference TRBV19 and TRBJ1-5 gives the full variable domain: DGGITQSPKYLFRKEGQNVTLSCEQNLNHDAMYWYRQDPGQGLRLIYYSQIVNDFQKGDIAEGYSVSREKKESFPLTVTSAQKNPTAFYLCASSIYDSNQPQHFGDGTRLSIL.

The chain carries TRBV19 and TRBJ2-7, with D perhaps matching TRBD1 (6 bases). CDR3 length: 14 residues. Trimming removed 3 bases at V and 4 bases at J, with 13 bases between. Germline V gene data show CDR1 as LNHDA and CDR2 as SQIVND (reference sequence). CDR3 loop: CASSIQQGWYEQYF. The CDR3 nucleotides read TGTGCCAGTAGTATCCAACAGGGCTGGTACGAGCAGTACTTC.

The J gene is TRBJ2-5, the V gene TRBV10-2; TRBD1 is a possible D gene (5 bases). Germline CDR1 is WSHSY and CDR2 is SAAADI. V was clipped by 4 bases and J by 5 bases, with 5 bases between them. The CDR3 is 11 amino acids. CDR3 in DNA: TGCGCCAGCAGTGCAGGGGAGACCCAGTACTTC. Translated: CASSAGETQYF.

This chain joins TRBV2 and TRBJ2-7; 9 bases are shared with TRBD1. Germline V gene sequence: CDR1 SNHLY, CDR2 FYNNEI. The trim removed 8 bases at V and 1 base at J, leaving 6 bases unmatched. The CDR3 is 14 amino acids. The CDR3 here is CASGRGQGSYEQYF. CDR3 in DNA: TGTGCCAGCGGCAGGGGACAGGGATCCTACGAGCAGTACTTC.

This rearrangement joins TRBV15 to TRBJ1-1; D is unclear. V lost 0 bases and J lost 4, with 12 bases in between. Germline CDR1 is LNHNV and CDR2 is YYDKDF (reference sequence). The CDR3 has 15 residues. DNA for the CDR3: TGTGCCACCAGCAGAGATTGGGGTGCAGGCACTGAAGCTTTCTTT. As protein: CATSRDWGAGTEAFF.

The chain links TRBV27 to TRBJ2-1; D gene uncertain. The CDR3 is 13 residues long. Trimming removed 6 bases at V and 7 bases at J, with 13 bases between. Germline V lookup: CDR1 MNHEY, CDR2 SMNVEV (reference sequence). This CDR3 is CASRKPATNEQFF. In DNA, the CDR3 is TGTGCCAGCAGAAAACCCGCAACAAATGAGCAGTTCTTC.

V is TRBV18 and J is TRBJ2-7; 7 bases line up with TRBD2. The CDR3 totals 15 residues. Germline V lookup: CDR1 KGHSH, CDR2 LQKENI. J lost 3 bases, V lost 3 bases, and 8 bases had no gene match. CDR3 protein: CASSPGGNGDYEQYF. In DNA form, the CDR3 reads TGTGCCAGCTCACCGGGAGGGAATGGTGACTACGAGCAGTACTTC.

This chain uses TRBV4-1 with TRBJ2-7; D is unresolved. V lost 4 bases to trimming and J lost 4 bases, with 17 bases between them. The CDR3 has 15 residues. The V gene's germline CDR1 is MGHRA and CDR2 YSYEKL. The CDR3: CASSPSLGETYEQYF. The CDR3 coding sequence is TGCGCCAGCAGCCCCAGCTTAGGTGAGACTTACGAGCAGTACTTC.

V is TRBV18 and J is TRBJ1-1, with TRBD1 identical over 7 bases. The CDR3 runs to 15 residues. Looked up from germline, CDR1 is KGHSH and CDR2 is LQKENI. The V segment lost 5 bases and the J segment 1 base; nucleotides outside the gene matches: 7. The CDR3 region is CASSWGRTGNTEAFF. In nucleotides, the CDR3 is TGTGCCAGCTCATGGGGAAGGACAGGGAACACTGAAGCTTTCTTT.

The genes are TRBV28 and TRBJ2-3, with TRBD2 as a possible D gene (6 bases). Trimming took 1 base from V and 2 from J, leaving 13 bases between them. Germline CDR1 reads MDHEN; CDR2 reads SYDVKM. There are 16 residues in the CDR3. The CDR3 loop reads CASSLYGRRVTDTQYF. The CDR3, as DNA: TGTGCCAGCAGTTTATACGGGAGAAGGGTCACAGATACGCAGTATTTT.